Each of the 27 T cell receptor beta chains below was sequenced from the same sample in a study of blood T cell repertoires in COVID-19. The protocol was immunoSEQ multiplex PCR, while the TCRdb copy is restricted to in-frame clones and leaves out a portion. The data show some 150,000 clones, over 70% seen once. Sequencing input: peripheral blood. The receptors were gathered from a man aged 45-65 years with active or convalescent COVID-19.

The V and J genes are TRBV11-2 and TRBJ1-6; the D is unclear. CDR3 length: 14 amino acids. V was pared by 0 bases and J by 14 bases, with 14 bases between. Germline V gives CDR1 SGHAT, CDR2 FQNNGV. CDR3 nucleotides: TGTGCCAGCAGCTTAGACCTCCGAGGAGCGACCCTCCACTTT. It encodes CASSLDLRGATLHF.

The V gene is TRBV5-6, the J gene TRBJ1-4; TRBD1 matches 9 bases. Per germline, CDR1 SGHDT and CDR2 YYEEEE. Losses at the gene ends were 2 bases for V and 6 bases for J; bases not matched to a gene: 2. The CDR3 is 14 amino acids. CDR3 in DNA: TGTGCCAGCAGCTTAGGGACAGGGTATGAAAAACTGTTTTTT. Amino acid sequence: CASSLGTGYEKLFF.

CDR3 sequence (DNA): TGTGCCAGCAGCGGGAGCGGGAGGGCCTCGGACACCGGGGAGCTGTTTTTT. Its protein product is CASSGSGRASDTGELFF. The chain links TRBV9 to TRBJ2-2, with 10 bases lining up with TRBD2. CDR1 is SGDLS, CDR2 YYNGEE, per germline. This CDR3 comprises 17 residues. V trimming: 3 bases; J trimming: 3 bases; junction bases outside the gene matches: 8.

This clone appeared a few times. The chain carries TRBV29-1 and TRBJ1-1; D not certain. Germline V gene sequence: CDR1 SQVTM, CDR2 ANQGSEA. The CDR3 sequence is 11 residues long. V was clipped by 6 bases and J by 4 bases, with 9 bases between them. CDR3 sequence reads: CSVPEGTEAFF. CDR3 bases: TGCAGCGTACCCGAGGGCACTGAAGCTTTCTTT. Full variable domain (remainder filled in from reference TRBV29-1 and TRBJ1-1): SAVISQKPSRDICQRGTSLTIQCQVDSQVTMMFWYRQQPGQSLTLIATANQGSEATYESGFVIDKFPISRPNLTFSTLTVSNMSPEDSSIYLCSVPEGTEAFFGQGTRLTVV.

The genes are TRBV5-1 and TRBJ2-7; the D gene is possibly TRBD1 (5 bases). This CDR3 contains 14 residues. The germline V gene has CDR1 SGHRS and CDR2 YFSETQ. The V end was cut by 4 bases, the J end by 5 bases, with 16 bases between. The CDR3 DNA is TGCGCCAGCAGCCTAGACACAGGTAGTAACGAGCAGTACTTC. Translated: CASSLDTGSNEQYF.

The rearrangement uses TRBV19 and TRBJ2-1; no firm D call. CDR3 length: 15 amino acids. The V gene's germline CDR1 is LNHDA and CDR2 SQIVND (reference sequence). Trimming stripped 3 bases from V and 0 bases from J, with 9 bases between. The CDR3 here is CASSIGWSSYNEQFF. CDR3 sequence (DNA): TGTGCCAGTAGTATTGGATGGAGCTCCTACAATGAGCAGTTCTTC. The whole variable domain, remainder taken from reference TRBV19 and TRBJ2-1, is DGGITQSPKYLFRKEGQNVTLSCEQNLNHDAMYWYRQDPGQGLRLIYYSQIVNDFQKGDIAEGYSVSREKKESFPLTVTSAQKNPTAFYLCASSIGWSSYNEQFFGPGTRLTVL.

CDR3 in DNA: TGTGCCATCAGTCCTCTCCCCTTTAGCGGGAGCCCCCAAGAGACCCAGTACTTC. This codes for CAISPLPFSGSPQETQYF. The genes are TRBV10-3 and TRBJ2-5; 9 bases line up with TRBD2. The V and J ends lost 5 bases and 1 base, in that order; junction bases with no gene match: 14. The CDR3 covers 18 residues. Germline CDR1 reads ENHRY; CDR2 reads SYGVKD.

This chain uses TRBV6-1 with TRBJ1-5; D might be TRBD1 (6 bases). Germline V gene lookup returns CDR1 MNHNS and CDR2 SASEGT. V was cut by 6 bases and J by 2 bases, with 8 bases left in between. The CDR3 is 13 residues long. DNA for the CDR3: TGTGCCAGCAGACAGGGTGGCAATCAGCCCCAGCATTTT. This sequence encodes CASRQGGNQPQHF.

The rearrangement uses TRBV18 and TRBJ2-1; D might be TRBD1 (5 bases). The CDR3 spans 15 residues. Germline lookup yields CDR1 KGHSH and CDR2 LQKENI. V was shortened by 3 bases and J by 10 bases, with 19 bases between the two germline ends. This chain's CDR3 is CASSPGHGVVGEQFF. The CDR3 coding sequence is TGTGCCAGCTCACCCGGACATGGCGTGGTTGGGGAGCAGTTCTTC.

The rearrangement uses TRBV7-7 and TRBJ2-2; 12 bases map to TRBD2. The trim removed 5 bases at V and 0 bases at J, leaving 1 base unmatched. The CDR3 totals 16 residues. The germline gives CDR1 SSHAT, CDR2 FNYEAQ (reference sequence). CDR3 bases: TGTGCCAGCAGCGGACTAGCGGGGACGAACACCGGGGAGCTGTTTTTT. Translating it yields CASSGLAGTNTGELFF. The full variable domain, with the rest looked up from reference TRBV7-7 and TRBJ2-2, is GAGVSQSPRYKVTKRGQDVTLRCDPISSHATLYWYQQALGQGPEFLTYFNYEAQPDKSGLPSDRFSAERPEGSISTLTIQRTEQRDSAMYRCASSGLAGTNTGELFFGEGSRLTVL.

This rearrangement joins TRBV4-1 to TRBJ2-1; 8 bases are shared with TRBD2. The V gene end was trimmed by 5 bases and the J gene end by 4 bases; junction bases not matched to a gene: 13. Per germline, CDR1 MGHRA and CDR2 YSYEKL. The CDR3 totals 17 residues. DNA for the CDR3: TGCGCCAGCAGCGCACGGGCCCTCGCGGGAGGATACAATGAGCAGTTCTTC. Translated, it gives CASSARALAGGYNEQFF.

Here the CDR3 reads CASRGQRNTEAFF. CDR3 in DNA: TGTGCCAGCAGAGGACAGCGCAATACTGAAGCTTTCTTT. The chain has TRBV28 and TRBJ1-1; D possibly corresponds to TRBD1 (6 bases). The CDR3 is 13 residues long. The V gene lost 6 bases and the J gene lost 5 bases, with 13 bases spanning the gap. Germline V gene sequence: CDR1 MDHEN, CDR2 SYDVKM.

The CDR3 sequence is CASSKEYAPGTGIGEQFF. The CDR3 DNA reads TGTGCCAGCAGCAAAGAGTACGCTCCCGGGACAGGGATCGGTGAGCAGTTCTTC. The genes are TRBV21-1 and TRBJ2-1; the table's TRBD1 call for D was not verified on the DNA. TRBV21-1 is termed a pseudogene. The CDR3 has 18 residues.

This rearrangement joins TRBV29-1 to TRBJ2-1; 9 nucleotides match TRBD2. The junction had 12 bases not matched to a gene; V was cut back by 6 bases and J by 3 bases. The length of the CDR3 is 16 residues. Germline CDR1 is SQVTM and CDR2 is ANQGSEA. CDR3 in DNA: TGCAGCGTCGCGGGGGGGGCGGGATTGAGCTACAATGAGCAGTTCTTC. Translating gives CSVAGGAGLSYNEQFF.

The V call is TRBV21-1, the J call TRBJ2-3; whether TRBD2, the table's D call, matches the DNA was not checked. TRBV21-1 is listed as a pseudogene. The CDR3 covers 15 residues. The CDR3 here is CASSKTHQRVDTQYF. In DNA, the CDR3 is TGTGCCAGCAGCAAAACCCACCAGAGGGTAGATACGCAGTATTTT.

The chain joins TRBV27 to TRBJ2-3; 10 bases fit TRBD1. The V gene's germline CDR1 is MNHEY and CDR2 SMNVEV (reference sequence). The CDR3 is 16 amino acids. J gave up 4 bases and V 5 bases, and 9 bases lay outside the gene matches. CDR3 in amino acids: CASSSRQGAGADTQYF. The CDR3 DNA follows: TGTGCCAGCAGTAGCCGACAGGGGGCGGGCGCAGATACGCAGTATTTT.

The chain has TRBV12-2 and TRBJ2-1; the listed D gene, TRBD2, was not tested against the DNA. TRBV12-2 is a known pseudogene. The CDR3 extends over 20 amino acids. The CDR3 is CASRLTGTSGRNVSYNEQFF. The CDR3 coding sequence is TGTGCAAGTCGCTTAACCGGGACTAGCGGGAGGAATGTCTCCTACAATGAGCAGTTCTTC.

CDR3 region: CASSFGVRTEAFF. In nucleotides, the CDR3 is TGCGCCAGCAGCTTCGGGGTTCGCACTGAAGCTTTCTTT. The chain combines TRBV5-1 with TRBJ1-1; D is uncertain. V was pared by 2 bases and J by 4 bases, with 9 bases between. The V gene's germline CDR1 is SGHRS and CDR2 YFSETQ. The CDR3 is made up of 13 amino acids.

The gene calls are TRBV21-1 and TRBJ2-7; the table's D call, TRBD1, has no DNA check behind it. TRBV21-1 is described as a pseudogene. The CDR3 consists of 15 residues. The CDR3 loop reads CASSKAGLGSYEQYF. The CDR3 DNA reads TGTGCCAGCAGCAAGGCAGGGTTAGGATCCTACGAGCAGTACTTC.

As regards this clone: At the DNA level, this CDR3 is encoded by other sequences in the same sample as well. The chain recombines TRBV19 with TRBJ2-1; 11 nucleotides align to TRBD2. CDR1 LNHDA and CDR2 SQIVND come from the germline V gene (reference sequence). Unmatched junction bases numbered 3, after V lost 1 base and J lost 4 bases. The CDR3 has 16 amino acids. CDR3 sequence: CASSIVAGGPYNEQFF. In DNA form, the CDR3 reads TGTGCCAGTAGTATAGTAGCGGGAGGGCCGTACAATGAGCAGTTCTTC.

The chain links TRBV4-1 to TRBJ2-7; TRBD1 matches 10 bases. Germline CDR1 MGHRA, CDR2 YSYEKL. The length of the CDR3 is 15 residues. The J segment lost 2 bases and the V segment lost 4 bases, leaving 5 bases of the junction unmatched. CDR3 amino acids: CASSRLTGGPYEQYF. The CDR3 nucleotides read TGCGCCAGCAGCCGCTTGACAGGGGGCCCCTACGAGCAGTACTTC.

V gene TRBV5-1 combines with J gene TRBJ2-1, with TRBD2 identical over 11 bases. In germline, CDR1 is SGHRS, CDR2 YFSETQ. This CDR3 spans 19 amino acids. Trimming took 2 bases from V and 5 from J; bases not matched to a gene: 15. The DNA of the CDR3 is TGCGCCAGCAGCTTAGCGACTAGCGGGATGGTTCCGTGGAACAATGAGCAGTTCTTC. This gives the protein CASSLATSGMVPWNNEQFF.

The chain has TRBV21-1 and TRBJ1-2. TRBV21-1 is reported as a pseudogene. CDR3 size: 15 residues. The CDR3: CASSPRGGLIYGYTF. The CDR3, as DNA: TGTGCCAGCAGCCCCCGGGGAGGGCTAATCTATGGCTACACCTTC.

This clone was picked up one time. The rearrangement uses TRBV6-5 and TRBJ2-7, with TRBD1 matching over 8 bases. Germline CDR1 and CDR2: MNHEY and SVGAGI. V shed 10 bases and J 0 bases; nucleotides not matched to a gene: 8. This CDR3 is built from 14 residues. For the CDR3, the DNA is TGTGCCACGAGGACAGGGCGGAGCTCCTACGAGCAGTACTTC. As protein: CATRTGRSSYEQYF.

The genes are TRBV2 and TRBJ2-5, with 7 bases identical to TRBD2. V gave up 4 bases and J gave up 1 base; unmatched junction bases: 15. Germline V gene data show CDR1 as SNHLY and CDR2 as FYNNEI. The CDR3 sequence is 18 residues long. CDR3: CASSGGYEASGLQETQYF. The CDR3 DNA reads as TGTGCCAGCAGTGGCGGGTATGAAGCTAGCGGACTCCAAGAGACCCAGTACTTC.

The V gene is TRBV28, the J gene TRBJ2-7; the D is unclear. The germline CDR1 and CDR2 sequences are MDHEN and SYDVKM. Trimming left V 3 bases short and J 0 bases short, with 9 bases between. This CDR3 spans 14 amino acids. The CDR3 nucleotides are TGTGCCAGCAGTTTGCAGTACAGCTCCTACGAGCAGTACTTC. Amino acid sequence: CASSLQYSSYEQYF.

The chain combines TRBV18 with TRBJ1-1; possibly TRBD1 for D (6 bases). The germline gives CDR1 KGHSH, CDR2 LQKENI. V was pared by 2 bases and J by 6 bases, with 16 bases between. This CDR3 comprises 15 residues. CDR3 nucleotides: TGTGCCAGCTCACCAGTAGACAGGTTTGACCCTGAAGCTTTCTTT. As protein: CASSPVDRFDPEAFF.